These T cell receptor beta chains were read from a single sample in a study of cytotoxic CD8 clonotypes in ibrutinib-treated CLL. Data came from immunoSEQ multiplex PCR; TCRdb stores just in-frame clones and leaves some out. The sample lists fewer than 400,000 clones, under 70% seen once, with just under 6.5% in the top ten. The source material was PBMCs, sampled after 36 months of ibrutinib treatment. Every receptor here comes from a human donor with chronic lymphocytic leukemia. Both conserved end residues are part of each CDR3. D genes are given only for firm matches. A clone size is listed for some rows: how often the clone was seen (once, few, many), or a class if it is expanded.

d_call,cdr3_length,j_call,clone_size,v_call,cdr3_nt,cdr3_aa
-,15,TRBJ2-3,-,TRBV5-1,TGCGCCAGCAGCTTGGCAGGGCTGCTCAGAGATACGCAGTATTTT,CASSLAGLLRDTQYF
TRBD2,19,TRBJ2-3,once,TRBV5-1,TGCGCCAGCAACAATCCGGGACTAGCGGGGGAGGCTAGCACAGATACGCAGTATTTT,CASNNPGLAGEASTDTQYF
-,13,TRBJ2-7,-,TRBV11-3,TGTGCCAGCAGAGGCAGGTTGTCCGACGAGCAGTACTTC,CASRGRLSDEQYF
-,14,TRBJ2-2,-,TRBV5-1,TGCGCCAGCAGCTTGGTTGAAATCCCCGGGGAGCTGTTTTTT,CASSLVEIPGELFF
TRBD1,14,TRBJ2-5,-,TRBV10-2,TGCGCCAGCAGTGAACAAGGGGGCCCAGAGACCCAGTACTTC,CASSEQGGPETQYF
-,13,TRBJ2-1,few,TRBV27,TGTGCCAGCGGGGGGGGGCTGGACAATGAGCAGTTCTTC,CASGGGLDNEQFF
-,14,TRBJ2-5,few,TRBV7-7,TGTGCCAGCAGCGCAGTCAGGGGCTTGGAGACCCAGTACTTC,CASSAVRGLETQYF
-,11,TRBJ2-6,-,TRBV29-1,TGCAGCGTTAAACGGGCCAACGTCCTGACTTTC,CSVKRANVLTF
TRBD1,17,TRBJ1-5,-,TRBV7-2,TGTGCCAGCAGCTTAGTAGGGACAGGGGCCTCCAATCAGCCCCAGCATTTT,CASSLVGTGASNQPQHF
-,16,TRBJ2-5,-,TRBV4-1,TGCGCCAGCAGCCCCGGGGTGGTCCGGGAACAAGAGACCCAGTACTTC,CASSPGVVREQETQYF
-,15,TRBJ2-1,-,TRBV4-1,TGCGCCAGCAGCCAAGAGGGCAGGGGCCCCGATGAGCAGTTCTTC,CASSQEGRGPDEQFF
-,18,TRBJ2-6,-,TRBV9,TGTGCCAGCAGCGTACAAGCGGGACAGCTCTCTGGGGCCAACGTCCTGACTTTC,CASSVQAGQLSGANVLTF
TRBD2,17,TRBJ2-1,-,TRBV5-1,TGCGCCAGCAGCTTGGGCCTCCTAGCGGGAGCCTACAATGAGCAGTTCTTC,CASSLGLLAGAYNEQFF
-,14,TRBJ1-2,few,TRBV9,TGTGCCAGCAGCGGGACATCCAGCCGCTATGGCTACACCTTC,CASSGTSSRYGYTF
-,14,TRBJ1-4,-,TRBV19,TGTGCCAGTAGTATAAGGGGACATGGTGAAAAACTGTTTTTT,CASSIRGHGEKLFF
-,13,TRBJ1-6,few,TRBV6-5,TGTGCCAGCAGTTACTGGGGGAATTCACCCCTCCACTTT,CASSYWGNSPLHF
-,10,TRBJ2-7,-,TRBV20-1,TGCAGTGCCTATACCTACGAGCAGTACTTC,CSAYTYEQYF
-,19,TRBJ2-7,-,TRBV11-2,TGTGCCAGCAGCCGTGACAGGCCCCTTGTGGGGACGGATCCCTACGAGCAGTACTTC,CASSRDRPLVGTDPYEQYF
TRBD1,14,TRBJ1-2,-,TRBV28,TGTGCCAGCAGATCTACAGGGGAACTTTATGGCTACACCTTC,CASRSTGELYGYTF
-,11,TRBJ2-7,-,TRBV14,TGTGCCAGCGGAACAGCCTACGAGCAGTACTTC,CASGTAYEQYF
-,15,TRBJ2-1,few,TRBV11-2,TGTGCCAGCAGCTCCGCACCGCATTCCTACAATGAGCAGTTCTTC,CASSSAPHSYNEQFF
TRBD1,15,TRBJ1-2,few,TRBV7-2,TGTGCCAGCAGCCGCCCGGACAGGGGGCCTACTGGCTACACCTTC,CASSRPDRGPTGYTF
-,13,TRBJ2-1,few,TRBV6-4,TGTGCCAGCAGTGACCACGGATACAATGAGCAGTTCTTC,CASSDHGYNEQFF
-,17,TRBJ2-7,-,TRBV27,TGTGCCAGCAGTCCCTCCCGGGGTCAGCTTGTCGGCTACGAGCAGTACTTC,CASSPSRGQLVGYEQYF
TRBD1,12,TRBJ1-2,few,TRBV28,TGTGCCAGCAAGCAGGGGGCAGGAGGCTACACCTTC,CASKQGAGGYTF
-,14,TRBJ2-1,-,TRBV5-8,TGTGCCAGCAGCCTGTGGGGGTTAGGCAATGAGCAGTTCTTC,CASSLWGLGNEQFF
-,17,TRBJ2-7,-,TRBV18,TGTGCCAGCTCCGGCCTAGCGGACAGAGGGAGCCCCTACGAGCAGTACTTC,CASSGLADRGSPYEQYF
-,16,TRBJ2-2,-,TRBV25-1,TGTGCCAGCAGTGAATACCCAGCGGCAGGTACCGGGGAGCTGTTTTTT,CASSEYPAAGTGELFF
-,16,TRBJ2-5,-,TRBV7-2,TGTGCCAGCAGCTTCGGGTGGGGGGGCCCCGGAGAGACCCAGTACTTC,CASSFGWGGPGETQYF
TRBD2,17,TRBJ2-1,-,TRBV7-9,TGTGCCAGCAGCTTAGGCCTTATAGCGGGGGGCTACAATGAGCAGTTCTTC,CASSLGLIAGGYNEQFF
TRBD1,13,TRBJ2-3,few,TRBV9,TGTGCCAGCAGCGGCAGCCCCTGGGACAGGGCGGTCTTT,CASSGSPWDRAVF
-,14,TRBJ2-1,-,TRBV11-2,TGTGCCAGCAGTCCAGGGGGGTCCTACAATGAGCAGTTCTTC,CASSPGGSYNEQFF
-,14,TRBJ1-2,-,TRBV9,TGTGCCAGCAGCGTGCGTCAAGGGGGAACGGGCTACACCTTC,CASSVRQGGTGYTF
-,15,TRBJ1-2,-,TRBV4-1,TGCGCCAGCAGCCAAGCTCAACAGGGCCACTATGGCTACACCTTC,CASSQAQQGHYGYTF
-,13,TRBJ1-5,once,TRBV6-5,TGTGCCAGCAGTCGGACGGTCGATCAGCCCCAGCATTTT,CASSRTVDQPQHF
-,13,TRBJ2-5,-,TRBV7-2,TGTGCCAGCAGCTTCAGGGGTGGGGAGACCCAGTACTTC,CASSFRGGETQYF
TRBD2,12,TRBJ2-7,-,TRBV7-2,TGTGCCAGCACTCCGGGGGGGCACGAGCAGTACTTC,CASTPGGHEQYF
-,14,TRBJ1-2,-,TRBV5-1,TGCGCCAGCAGCTTGGGGTCAGGGATATATGGCTACACCTTC,CASSLGSGIYGYTF
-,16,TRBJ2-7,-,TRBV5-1,TGCGCCAGCAGCTTGGCTATTAGCGGTGGAAGGGGTGAGCAGTACTTC,CASSLAISGGRGEQYF
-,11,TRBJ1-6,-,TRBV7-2,TGTGCCAGCAGCTTAACCAATACCCTCCACTTT,CASSLTNTLHF
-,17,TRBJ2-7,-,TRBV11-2,TGTGCCAGCAGCGCCCTCAGGGTCGGACGAGGGGACTACGAGCAGTACTTC,CASSALRVGRGDYEQYF
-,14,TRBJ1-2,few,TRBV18,TGTGCCAGCTCACCTCTTCCGGGACACAATGGCTACACCTTC,CASSPLPGHNGYTF
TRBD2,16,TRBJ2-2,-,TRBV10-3,TGTGCCATCAGAGCCGGGACTAGCGGCTACACCGGGGAGCTGTTTTTT,CAIRAGTSGYTGELFF
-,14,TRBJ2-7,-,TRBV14,TGTGCCAGCAGCCAAGTCGGGTCTCGCTACGAGCAGTACTTC,CASSQVGSRYEQYF
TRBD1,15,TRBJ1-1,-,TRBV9,TGTGCCAGCAGCTTCTCGACAGGGACGAACACTGAAGCTTTCTTT,CASSFSTGTNTEAFF
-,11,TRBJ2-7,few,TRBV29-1,TGCAGCGTAGTCTCGTGGTACGAGCAGTACTTC,CSVVSWYEQYF
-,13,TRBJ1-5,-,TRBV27,TGTGCCAGCAGTTTGGGCCGGAGACAGCCCCAGCATTTT,CASSLGRRQPQHF
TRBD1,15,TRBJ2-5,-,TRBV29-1,TGCAGCGTTGACGGACAGGGTGACTATCAAGAGACCCAGTACTTC,CSVDGQGDYQETQYF
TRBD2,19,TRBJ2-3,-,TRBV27,TGTGCCAGCCGACTCCCGGGACTAGCGGGAGGGACGAGCACAGATACGCAGTATTTT,CASRLPGLAGGTSTDTQYF
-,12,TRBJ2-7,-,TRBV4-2,TGTGCCAGCAGCCATCTAGCCTACGAGCAGTACTTC,CASSHLAYEQYF
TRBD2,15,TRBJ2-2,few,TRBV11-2,TGTGCCAGCAGCCTTAGCGGGAGGCGTCCCGGGGAGCTGTTTTTT,CASSLSGRRPGELFF
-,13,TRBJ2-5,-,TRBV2,TGTGCCAGCAGCCACAGCCGTCCAGAGACCCAGTACTTC,CASSHSRPETQYF
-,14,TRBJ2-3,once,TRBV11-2,TGTGCCAGCAGCTTCGACGCACGAGCAGATACGCAGTATTTT,CASSFDARADTQYF
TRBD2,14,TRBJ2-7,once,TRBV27,TGTGCCAGCAGTTTATCAGGGACTAATGTCGAGCAGTACTTC,CASSLSGTNVEQYF
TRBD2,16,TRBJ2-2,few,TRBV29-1,TGCAGCGTCGCGGGACTAGCTAATTCGAACACCGGGGAGCTGTTTTTT,CSVAGLANSNTGELFF
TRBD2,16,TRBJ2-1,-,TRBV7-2,TGTGCCAGCAGCGCAGGCTACGCGGGAGCGTACAATGAGCAGTTCTTC,CASSAGYAGAYNEQFF
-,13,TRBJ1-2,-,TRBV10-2,TGCGCCAGCAGTGTCGAGGGAGTCCGTGGCTACACCTTC,CASSVEGVRGYTF
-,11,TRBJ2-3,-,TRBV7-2,TGTGCCAGCAGCCTATCAGATACGCAGTATTTT,CASSLSDTQYF
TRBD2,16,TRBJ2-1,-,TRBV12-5,TGTGCTAGTGGTTCTTGGACTAGCGGGAGTCTTAATGAGCAGTTCTTC,CASGSWTSGSLNEQFF